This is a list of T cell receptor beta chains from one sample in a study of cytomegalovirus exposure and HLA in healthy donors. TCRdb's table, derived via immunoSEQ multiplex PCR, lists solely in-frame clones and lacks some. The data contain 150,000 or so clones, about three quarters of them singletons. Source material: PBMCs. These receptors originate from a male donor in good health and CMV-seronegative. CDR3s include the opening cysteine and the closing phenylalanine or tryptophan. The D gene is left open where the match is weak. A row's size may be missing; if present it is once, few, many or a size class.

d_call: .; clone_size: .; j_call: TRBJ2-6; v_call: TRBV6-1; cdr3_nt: TGTGCCAGCAGCCGAGACAAGTCTGGGGCCAACGTCCTGACTTTC; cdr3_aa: CASSRDKSGANVLTF
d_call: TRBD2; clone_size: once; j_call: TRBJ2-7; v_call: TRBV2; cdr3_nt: TGTGCCAGCAGCCCTTCCGGACTAGCGGCTACCTACGAGCAGTACTTC; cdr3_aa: CASSPSGLAATYEQYF
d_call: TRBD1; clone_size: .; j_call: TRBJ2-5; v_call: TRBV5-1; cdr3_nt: TGCGCCAGCAGCTTCGACAGGGGGAGGGAGACCCAGTACTTC; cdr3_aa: CASSFDRGRETQYF
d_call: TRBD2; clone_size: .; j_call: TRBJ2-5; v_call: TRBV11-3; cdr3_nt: TGTGCCAGCAGCTTAAGCGGGGGCTTACAAGAGACCCAGTACTTC; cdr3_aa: CASSLSGGLQETQYF
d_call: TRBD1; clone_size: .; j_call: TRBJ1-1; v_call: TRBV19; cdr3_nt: TGTGCCAGTAGGGGGACAGGGGGCGAAGCTTTCTTT; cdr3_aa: CASRGTGGEAFF
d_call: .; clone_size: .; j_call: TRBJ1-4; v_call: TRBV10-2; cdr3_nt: TGCGCCAGCAGGACAGGTGGTAATGAAAAACTGTTTTTT; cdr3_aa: CASRTGGNEKLFF
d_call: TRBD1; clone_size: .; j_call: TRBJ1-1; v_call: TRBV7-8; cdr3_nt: TGTGCCAGCAGACCAGCGGGACAGGGCAGGTCTGAAGCTTTCTTT; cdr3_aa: CASRPAGQGRSEAFF
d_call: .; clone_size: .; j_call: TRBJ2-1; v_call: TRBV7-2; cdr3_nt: TGTGCCAGCAGCCCCGTTTATAAACTACAGTTCTTC; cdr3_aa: CASSPVYKLQFF
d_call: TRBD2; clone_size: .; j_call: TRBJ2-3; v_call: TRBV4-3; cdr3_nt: TGCGCCAGCAGCCAAGCCGGGACTAGCGAAAGGACGCAGTATTTT; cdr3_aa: CASSQAGTSERTQYF
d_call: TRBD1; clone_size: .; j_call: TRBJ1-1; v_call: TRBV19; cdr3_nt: TGTGCCAGTAGTACGCGACAGGGCATGAACACTGAAGCTTTCTTT; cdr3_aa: CASSTRQGMNTEAFF
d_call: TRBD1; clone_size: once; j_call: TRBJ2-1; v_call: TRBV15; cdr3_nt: TGTGCCACCAGCAGAGCCACGACAGGGGCCAATGAGCAGTTCTTC; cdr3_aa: CATSRATTGANEQFF
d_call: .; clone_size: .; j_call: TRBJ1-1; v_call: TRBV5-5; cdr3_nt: TGTGCCAGCAGCGGGCGGGAGGGCATGAACACTGAAGCTTTCTTT; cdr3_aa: CASSGREGMNTEAFF
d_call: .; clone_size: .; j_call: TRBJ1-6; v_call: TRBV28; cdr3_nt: TGTGCCAGCAGTTTATCGGGTGGGTATAATTCACCCCTCCACTTT; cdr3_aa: CASSLSGGYNSPLHF
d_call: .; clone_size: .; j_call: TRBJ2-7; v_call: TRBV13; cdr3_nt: TGTGCCAGCAGCTTAGGCCTATCTGGGGGCAACTACGAGCAGTACTTC; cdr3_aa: CASSLGLSGGNYEQYF
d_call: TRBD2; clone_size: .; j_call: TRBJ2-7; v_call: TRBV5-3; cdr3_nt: TGTGCCAGAAGTAAGAGGGTACTAGCGGGAGCGGATGAGCAGTACTTC; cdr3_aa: CARSKRVLAGADEQYF
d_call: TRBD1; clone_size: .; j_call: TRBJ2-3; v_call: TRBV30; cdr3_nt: TGTGCCTGGAGTGGACAGGGTCCAGATACGCAGTATTTT; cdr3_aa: CAWSGQGPDTQYF
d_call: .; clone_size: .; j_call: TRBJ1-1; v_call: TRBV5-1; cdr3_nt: TGCGCCAGCAGCCTACTTGGGCCCCCAGGCACTGAAGCTTTCTTT; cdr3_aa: CASSLLGPPGTEAFF
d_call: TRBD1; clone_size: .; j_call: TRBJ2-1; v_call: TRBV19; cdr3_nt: TGTGCCAGTAGCTCAGGGACAGGGATTGAGCAGTTCTTC; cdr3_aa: CASSSGTGIEQFF
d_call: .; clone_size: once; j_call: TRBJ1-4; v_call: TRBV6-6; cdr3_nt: TGTGCCAGCATTAGACAGCCGGGACTTAATGAAAAACTGTTTTTT; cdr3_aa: CASIRQPGLNEKLFF
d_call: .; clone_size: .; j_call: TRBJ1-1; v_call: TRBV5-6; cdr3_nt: TGTGCCAGCAGTGTGGCAGGGAGGGGACTCATGAACACTGAAGCTTTCTTT; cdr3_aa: CASSVAGRGLMNTEAFF
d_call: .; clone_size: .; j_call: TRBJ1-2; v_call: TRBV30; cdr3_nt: TGTGCCTGGAGTACCCCTGACTACTATGGCTACACCTTC; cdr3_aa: CAWSTPDYYGYTF
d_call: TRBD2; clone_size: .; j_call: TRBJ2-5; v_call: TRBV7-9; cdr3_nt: TGTGCCAGCAGCCCAGGACTAGCGGGGATTCAAGAGACCCAGTACTTC; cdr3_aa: CASSPGLAGIQETQYF
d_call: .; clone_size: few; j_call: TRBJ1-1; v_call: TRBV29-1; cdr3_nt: TGCAGCGCCAATATTTTGACAGGAACGAACACTGAAGCTTTCTTT; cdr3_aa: CSANILTGTNTEAFF
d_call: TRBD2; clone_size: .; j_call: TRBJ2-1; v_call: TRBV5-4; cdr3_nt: TGTGCCAGCAGCCCCAGCGGGAGCCGCGACAATGAGCAGTTCTTC; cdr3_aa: CASSPSGSRDNEQFF
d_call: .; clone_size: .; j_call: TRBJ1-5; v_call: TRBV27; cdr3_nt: TGTGCCAGCAGTTTTGGCAGGGGAGACGGTCAGCCCCAGCATTTT; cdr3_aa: CASSFGRGDGQPQHF
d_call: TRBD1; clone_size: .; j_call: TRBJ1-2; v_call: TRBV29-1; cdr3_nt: TGCAGTGTTGAAGATTGGTTGGACAGGGTCGTAGCGGGCTATGGCTACACCTTC; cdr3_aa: CSVEDWLDRVVAGYGYTF
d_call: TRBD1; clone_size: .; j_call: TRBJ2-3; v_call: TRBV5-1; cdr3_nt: TGCGCCAGCAGCGGCGGACAGGGTGGAAGCACAGATACGCAGTATTTT; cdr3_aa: CASSGGQGGSTDTQYF
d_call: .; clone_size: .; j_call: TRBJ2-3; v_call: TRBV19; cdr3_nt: TGTGCCAGTAGTATAGATCCGTCAGATACGCAGTATTTT; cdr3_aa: CASSIDPSDTQYF
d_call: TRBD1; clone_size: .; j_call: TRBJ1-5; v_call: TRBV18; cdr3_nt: TGTGCCAGCTCACCAGAGGACAGGGGGCTTCAGCCCCAGCATTTT; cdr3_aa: CASSPEDRGLQPQHF
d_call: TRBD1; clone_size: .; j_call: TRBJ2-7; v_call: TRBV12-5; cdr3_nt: TGTGCTAGTGGTCCAGATCAGGGGGCCTACGAGCAGTACTTC; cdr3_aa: CASGPDQGAYEQYF
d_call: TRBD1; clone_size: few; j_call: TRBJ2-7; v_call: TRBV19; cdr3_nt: TGTGCCAGTAGTACGCGGACAGGGACCTCCTACGAGCAGTACTTC; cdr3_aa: CASSTRTGTSYEQYF
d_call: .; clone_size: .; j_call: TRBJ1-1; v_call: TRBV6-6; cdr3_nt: TGTGCCAGCAGTTACGGAGACACTGAAGCTTTCTTT; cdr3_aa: CASSYGDTEAFF
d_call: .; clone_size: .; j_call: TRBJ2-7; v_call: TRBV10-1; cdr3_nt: TGCGCCAGCAGTGAGCGGGGGGCCTCGCCCTACGAGCAGTACTTC; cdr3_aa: CASSERGASPYEQYF
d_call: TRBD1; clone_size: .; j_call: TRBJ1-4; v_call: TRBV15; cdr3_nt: TGTGCCACCTCCCCGGACAGGGGAATCGGTTGGGAAAAACTGTTTTTT; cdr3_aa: CATSPDRGIGWEKLFF
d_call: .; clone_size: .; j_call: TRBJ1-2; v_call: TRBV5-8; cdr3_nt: TGTGCCAGCAGCTTGGCCGGGGGAAGGTCTCTTGGCTACACCTTC; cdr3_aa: CASSLAGGRSLGYTF
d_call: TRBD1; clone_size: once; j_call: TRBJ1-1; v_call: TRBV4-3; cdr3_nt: TGCGCCAGCAGCCAAGATCCGACAGGGGGTGAAGCTTTCTTT; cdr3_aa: CASSQDPTGGEAFF
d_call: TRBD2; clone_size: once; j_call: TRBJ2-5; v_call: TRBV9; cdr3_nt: TGTGCCAGCAGCGTAGCGGGAGGGGAGACCCAGTACTTC; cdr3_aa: CASSVAGGETQYF
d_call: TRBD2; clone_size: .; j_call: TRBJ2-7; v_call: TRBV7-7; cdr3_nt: TGTGCCAGCAGCCCCGGGGGGGAGAGGGGCTCCTACGAGCAGTACTTC; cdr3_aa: CASSPGGERGSYEQYF
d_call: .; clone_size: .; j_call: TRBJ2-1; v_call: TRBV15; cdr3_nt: TGTGCCACCAGCAGAGCCCAACGACAGAGTACCTACAATGAGCAGTTCTTC; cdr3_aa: CATSRAQRQSTYNEQFF
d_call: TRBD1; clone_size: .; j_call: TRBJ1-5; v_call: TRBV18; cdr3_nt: TGTGCCAGCTCACTTCGGGACAGGGGATCCCCCAATCAGCCCCAGCATTTT; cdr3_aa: CASSLRDRGSPNQPQHF
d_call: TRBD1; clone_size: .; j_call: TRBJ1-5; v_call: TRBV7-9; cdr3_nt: TGTGCCAGCAGCATTTCCGGGACAGGGGACCTCAATCAGCCCCAGCATTTT; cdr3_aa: CASSISGTGDLNQPQHF
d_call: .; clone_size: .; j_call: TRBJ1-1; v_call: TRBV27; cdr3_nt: TGTGCCAGCAGGACTAGACCGGGCACTGAAGCTTTCTTT; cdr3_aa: CASRTRPGTEAFF
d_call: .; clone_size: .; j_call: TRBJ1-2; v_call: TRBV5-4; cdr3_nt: TGTGCCAGCAGCTTGGGACAGCTAAACTATGGCTACACCTTC; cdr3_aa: CASSLGQLNYGYTF